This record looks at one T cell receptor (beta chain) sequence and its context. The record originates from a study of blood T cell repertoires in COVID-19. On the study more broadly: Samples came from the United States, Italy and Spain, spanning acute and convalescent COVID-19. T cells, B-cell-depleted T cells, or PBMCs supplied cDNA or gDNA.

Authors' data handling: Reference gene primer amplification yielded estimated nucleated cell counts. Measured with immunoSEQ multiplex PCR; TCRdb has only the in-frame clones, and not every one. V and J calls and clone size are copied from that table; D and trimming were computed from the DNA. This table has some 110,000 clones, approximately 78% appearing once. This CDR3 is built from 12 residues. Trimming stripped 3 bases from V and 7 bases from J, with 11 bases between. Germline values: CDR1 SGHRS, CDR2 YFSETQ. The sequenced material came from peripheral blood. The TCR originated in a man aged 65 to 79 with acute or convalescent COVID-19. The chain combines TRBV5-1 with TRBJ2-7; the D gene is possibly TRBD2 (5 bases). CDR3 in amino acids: CASSYTEAEQYF. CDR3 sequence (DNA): TGCGCCAGCAGCTACACGGAGGCAGAGCAGTACTTC. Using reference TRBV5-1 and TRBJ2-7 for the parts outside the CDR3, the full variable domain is KAGVTQTPRYLIKTRGQQVTLSCSPISGHRSVSWYQQTPGQGLQFLFEYFSETQRNKGNFPGRFSGRQFSNSRSEMNVSTLELGDSALYLCASSYTEAEQYFGPGTRLTVT.